The rows below give T cell receptor beta chains drawn from one sample of a study of radiation and T cells in renal cell carcinoma. Assay: immunoSEQ multiplex PCR; the TCRdb copy retains only in-frame clones and omits some. The data show roughly 130,000 clones, approximately 90% seen once. This specimen was blood, taken from a patient whose treatment included radiotherapy and nephrectomy. The receptor set was obtained from a woman aged 70-85 years with renal cell carcinoma. CDR3s include the opening cysteine and the closing phenylalanine or tryptophan. The D gene is left open where the match is weak. Clone size is shown for a subset of rows, as once, few, many or a class of expanded clone.

d_gene	abundance	v_gene	j_gene	CDR3nt	CDR3aa
NA	NA	TRBV28	TRBJ1-2	TGTGCCAGCAGTTTTCAGGATCGGACGGTGCCTTATGGCTACACCTTC	CASSFQDRTVPYGYTF
TRBD2	few	TRBV4-2	TRBJ2-3	TGTGCCAGCAGCCAGACTCGGGCGGGGGGGCCAGGTTCAGATACGCAGTATTTT	CASSQTRAGGPGSDTQYF
TRBD2	NA	TRBV27	TRBJ2-7	TGTGCCAGCAACTCGAAGAGCGGGGGGCCTCCCTACGAGCAGTACTTC	CASNSKSGGPPYEQYF
NA	NA	TRBV21-1	TRBJ1-5	TGTGCCAGCAGCAACCGGGGGCCTAATCAGCCCCAGCATTTT	CASSNRGPNQPQHF
TRBD1	NA	TRBV7-9	TRBJ2-1	TGTGCCAGCAGCCTTACAGGGGGACCCTACAATGAGCAGTTCTTC	CASSLTGGPYNEQFF
NA	NA	TRBV15	TRBJ2-6	TGTGCCACCAGCAGAGATCGACTATCTGGGGCCAACGTCCTGACTTTC	CATSRDRLSGANVLTF
NA	once	TRBV5-1	TRBJ1-6	TGCGCCAGCAGCTTGGGGCAGGGTAACAATTCACCCCTCCACTTT	CASSLGQGNNSPLHF
NA	NA	TRBV6-4	TRBJ1-2	TGTGCCAGCATAGAAAAGGTTGTAAGGGGCTACACCTTC	CASIEKVVRGYTF
TRBD2	NA	TRBV5-1	TRBJ2-3	TGCGCCAGCAGCTCCTTAGCGGGGGGGCTCACAGATACGCAGTATTTT	CASSSLAGGLTDTQYF
NA	NA	TRBV28	TRBJ1-2	TGTGCCAGCAGTCCGTCTCCTGGGTGGGACTATGGCTACACCTTC	CASSPSPGWDYGYTF
NA	NA	TRBV27	TRBJ2-2	TGTGCCAGCAGTTTTTCCATGCGGACCGGGGAGCTGTTTTTT	CASSFSMRTGELFF
TRBD1	once	TRBV7-2	TRBJ1-1	TGTGCCAGCAGCTCAAACAGGGGCTCTGAAGCTTTCTTT	CASSSNRGSEAFF
NA	NA	TRBV27	TRBJ1-5	TGTGCCAGCAGTGTGACCCGGGACGATACGCAGCCCCAGCATTTT	CASSVTRDDTQPQHF
NA	NA	TRBV19	TRBJ2-3	TGTGCCAGTAGTCTGAAACACGGGGTAGATACGCAGTATTTT	CASSLKHGVDTQYF
TRBD1	NA	TRBV2	TRBJ1-6	TGTGCCAGCAGTGTGACAGGGGGAAATTCACCCCTCCACTTT	CASSVTGGNSPLHF
NA	NA	TRBV29-1	TRBJ2-7	TGCAGCGTCTGGACAGTCTCCTACGAGCAGTACTTC	CSVWTVSYEQYF
TRBD2	once	TRBV7-3	TRBJ2-1	TGTGCCAGCAGCTCGCCGGGACTAGGGATCACTGAGCAGTTCTTC	CASSSPGLGITEQFF
TRBD1	NA	TRBV4-1	TRBJ1-3	TGCGCCAGCAGCCCCAATAGTCCGGGACAGAACTCTGGAAACACCATATATTTT	CASSPNSPGQNSGNTIYF
NA	NA	TRBV23-1	TRBJ2-7	TGCGCCAGCCTCGGAGACCTTTACGAGCAGTACTTC	CASLGDLYEQYF
TRBD1	NA	TRBV7-2	TRBJ1-2	TGTGCCAGCAGCTACGACAGGGTGTCTGGCTACACCTTC	CASSYDRVSGYTF
NA	NA	TRBV30	TRBJ1-2	TGTGCCTGGAGCGCTATCCGACAAGGGTCTGGTGGCTACACCTTC	CAWSAIRQGSGGYTF
TRBD1	NA	TRBV6-6	TRBJ1-2	TGTGCCAGTTCGGGACAGGGGATTAGCTACACCTTC	CASSGQGISYTF
TRBD2	NA	TRBV5-1	TRBJ2-5	TGCGCCAGCAGCTGGGGACTAGCGGGGGGCCCTCAAGAGACCCAGTACTTC	CASSWGLAGGPQETQYF
NA	many	TRBV2	TRBJ1-5	TGTGCCAGCACGACACAGGCCATCGGTAGCAATCAGCCCCAGCATTTT	CASTTQAIGSNQPQHF
NA	NA	TRBV28	TRBJ1-1	TGTGCCAGCAGATCAGTAAACACTGAAGCTTTCTTT	CASRSVNTEAFF
TRBD2	few	TRBV11-3	TRBJ2-2	TGTGCCAGCAGCTTTGGACTAGCGGGAGGCACCGGGGAGCTGTTTTTT	CASSFGLAGGTGELFF
TRBD2	NA	TRBV30	TRBJ2-1	TGTGCCTGGACGGGGCTAGCGGGGGGCCACAGCTTCCATGAGCAGTTCTTC	CAWTGLAGGHSFHEQFF
NA	NA	TRBV5-1	TRBJ2-1	TGCGCCAGCAGCTTGGAGGGGGGCGACAATGAGCAGTTCTTC	CASSLEGGDNEQFF
NA	NA	TRBV4-3	TRBJ1-1	TGCGCCAGCAGCCAAGTGGCTGGTACTGAAGCTTTCTTT	CASSQVAGTEAFF
TRBD1	once	TRBV19	TRBJ1-2	TGTGCCAGTAGTCTTAATACGGACAGGCTCCATGGCTACACCTTC	CASSLNTDRLHGYTF
TRBD1	NA	TRBV9	TRBJ1-3	TGTGCCAGCAGCTTAGGGACAGACTCTGGAAACACCATATATTTT	CASSLGTDSGNTIYF
TRBD1	NA	TRBV11-2	TRBJ2-7	TGTGCCAGCAGCGCTCTGGGACAGGGTGGATACGAGCAGTACTTC	CASSALGQGGYEQYF
NA	NA	TRBV29-1	TRBJ1-4	TGCAGCGTTGGGGGGCTGGGTGAAAAACTGTTTTTT	CSVGGLGEKLFF
TRBD1	NA	TRBV4-3	TRBJ2-5	TGCGCCAGCAGCCAAGAGAATGGGGGGACAGGAGATCAAGAGACCCAGTACTTC	CASSQENGGTGDQETQYF
TRBD2	once	TRBV4-1	TRBJ2-3	TGCGCCAGCAGCCAAGATCTCGGCGGGGGGGCCACAGATACGCAGTATTTT	CASSQDLGGGATDTQYF
NA	NA	TRBV5-1	TRBJ2-5	TGCGCCAGCAGCTTGGGGGGGTCCCAAGAGACCCAGTACTTC	CASSLGGSQETQYF
NA	NA	TRBV14	TRBJ2-6	TGTGCCAGCAGCCCCACAAGAGGGCTATCTGGGGCCAACGTCCTGACTTTC	CASSPTRGLSGANVLTF
NA	NA	TRBV6-1	TRBJ1-6	TGTGCCAGCAGTGAAGCACCAACTAATTCACCCCTCCACTTT	CASSEAPTNSPLHF
NA	NA	TRBV7-8	TRBJ1-2	TGTGCCAGCAGCTTAGAAAGTTCAGGGGCCAACTATGGCTACACCTTC	CASSLESSGANYGYTF
NA	NA	TRBV19	TRBJ2-2	TGTGCCAGTAGAGGAGGGGGCAACACCGGGGAGCTGTTTTTT	CASRGGGNTGELFF
NA	NA	TRBV27	TRBJ1-2	TGTGCCAGCAGTTTATCAGGGACGGACTATGGCTACACCTTC	CASSLSGTDYGYTF
NA	NA	TRBV19	TRBJ1-1	TGTGCCAGTAGTCCCATTACAGGGATGAACACTGAAGCTTTCTTT	CASSPITGMNTEAFF
NA	once	TRBV5-6	TRBJ1-1	TGTGCCAGCAGCTTGGTCGACAGTCGCCCGAGCACTGAAGCTTTCTTT	CASSLVDSRPSTEAFF
TRBD2	once	TRBV9	TRBJ2-3	TGTGCCAGCAGCGTGACTAGCGGATTCACCACAGATACGCAGTATTTT	CASSVTSGFTTDTQYF
NA	NA	TRBV19	TRBJ2-7	TGTGCCAGTAGTATTAAAGGGGGAGAGCAGTACTTC	CASSIKGGEQYF
TRBD1	NA	TRBV5-6	TRBJ2-7	TGTGCCAGCACCCGACAGGGTCAGTGGGAGCAGTACTTC	CASTRQGQWEQYF
NA	NA	TRBV5-1	TRBJ1-3	TGCGCCAGCAGCTTGGCCGCCAGCTCTGGAAACACCATATATTTT	CASSLAASSGNTIYF
NA	NA	TRBV30	TRBJ2-7	TGTGCCTGGAGCGGGGGTTCCTACGAGCAGTACTTC	CAWSGGSYEQYF
NA	NA	TRBV5-6	TRBJ1-4	TGTGCCAGCAGCTCGTCCAATCTTAACAGGGACTATGAAAAACTGTTTTTT	CASSSSNLNRDYEKLFF
NA	NA	TRBV5-6	TRBJ1-2	TGTGCCAGCAGTACAGGGTATGGCTACACCTTC	CASSTGYGYTF
NA	NA	TRBV5-4	TRBJ2-3	TGTGCCAGCAGCTTAGGGCCTATGGGACTGAGCGGAGATACGCAGTATTTT	CASSLGPMGLSGDTQYF
TRBD1	NA	TRBV5-1	TRBJ2-7	TGCGCCAGCAGCTTGGCCTGGGACAGGGGGCCCTACGAGCAGTACTTC	CASSLAWDRGPYEQYF
NA	NA	TRBV19	TRBJ1-3	TGTGCCAGTAGCCCACTACTGGGGAGCTCTGGAAACACCATATATTTT	CASSPLLGSSGNTIYF
NA	NA	TRBV29-1	TRBJ2-3	TGCAGCGTTGAAGAAGCGGACTTGGAGTATTTT	CSVEEADLEYF